A single sample gave rise to the 5 T cell receptor beta chains below, sequenced in a study of T cells after yellow fever vaccination. From the 5' RACE reads, TCRdb called clonotypes with MiXCR, one entry per CDR3 protein. This table holds hundreds of thousands of distinct CDR3 sequences, about 12% found once. The source material was PBMCs, sampled on the day of the yellow fever booster vaccination. The receptors were sampled from a man between 25 and 39 years old who received the YFV17D yellow fever vaccine.

This chain connects TRBV7-9 to TRBJ2-5; D is ambiguous. The length of the CDR3 is 13 residues. Between the trimmed V and J ends, which lost 6 bases and 1 base, there was a span of 9 bases. The germline CDR1 and CDR2 sequences are SEHNR and FQNEAQ (reference sequence). CDR3 sequence: CASRSNGQETQYF. The CDR3 DNA reads as TGTGCCAGCAGGTCGAATGGCCAAGAGACCCAGTACTTC.

The sample holds a few counts of this clonotype. V is TRBV3-1 and J is TRBJ2-7; D uncertain. Trimming shortened V by 4 bases and J by 2 bases, and 9 bases separated the two germline ends. CDR1 and CDR2 (germline): LGHDT, YNNKEL (reference sequence). This CDR3 region has 13 residues. The CDR3 bases are TGTGCCAGCAGCCGTAAGAGAACCTACGAGCAGTACTTC. Its protein product is CASSRKRTYEQYF.

This clonotype was observed a few times. The genes are TRBV12-3 or TRBV12-4 and TRBJ1-2; 8 nucleotides align to TRBD1. Trimming cost V 6 bases and J 8 bases; bases outside gene matches: 14. The CDR3 length is 15 residues. The CDR3 loop is CASRSTSGGLSGYTF. CDR3 sequence (DNA): TGTGCCAGCAGATCTACGTCAGGGGGCCTGTCGGGCTACACCTTC.

The V and J genes are TRBV30 and TRBJ2-1; tentative D call: TRBD2 (6 bases). Germline CDR1 reads GTSNPN; CDR2 reads SVGIG (reference sequence). V was pared by 7 bases and J by 4 bases, with 8 bases between. The CDR3 contains 11 residues. CDR3 bases: TGTGCCTTTAGCGGATACAATGAGCAGTTCTTC. This encodes CAFSGYNEQFF.

The gene calls are TRBV11-2 and TRBJ2-7; D is undetermined. Between the trimmed V and J ends, which lost 5 bases and 5 bases, there was a span of 7 bases. The CDR3 is made up of 11 amino acids. Germline values: CDR1 SGHAT, CDR2 FQNNGV. For the CDR3, the DNA is TGTGCCAGCAGCCCAGTCCACGAGCAGTACTTC. Encoded protein: CASSPVHEQYF.